A selection of T cell receptor beta chains follows, all from one sample in a study of T cell repertoires in cytomegalovirus infection. TCRdb reanalysed the reads using MiXCR and keeps one entry per CDR3 protein. The data hold fewer than 700,000 distinct CDR3 sequences, with less than 25% observed a single time. Material for sequencing was CD8+ T cells from PBMCs. The receptors originated from a human donor in good health (CMV status not recorded). Some clones in this sample may be carry-over from other donors' samples. The CDR3 runs from the conserved cysteine through the conserved F or W. A D gene is named only where the DNA matches it firmly. Only some rows state a clone size, as once, few, many or a class for expanded clones.

>NA|once|TRBV7-6|TRBJ2-3
CASSLEKTGPGGTDTQYF
TGTGCCAGTAGCTTAGAGAAGACAGGCCCAGGGGGCACAGATACGCAGTATTTT
>NA|few|TRBV3-1|TRBJ2-7
CASSQVFGVVYEQYF
TGTGCCAGCAGCCAGGTCTTCGGGGTTGTCTACGAGCAGTACTTC
>TRBD2|NA|TRBV13|TRBJ2-7
CASSFPSGGAREQYF
TGTGCCAGCAGCTTCCCTAGCGGGGGGGCCCGGGAGCAGTACTTC
>NA|NA|TRBV27|TRBJ2-7
CASLGAQGQYF
TGTGCCAGCCTCGGGGCCCAGGGGCAGTACTTC
>NA|once|TRBV19|TRBJ2-1
CASSESVSYNEQFF
TGTGCCAGTAGTGAGTCGGTGTCCTACAATGAGCAGTTCTTC
>NA|few|TRBV20-1|TRBJ1-2
CSARTGQPTNYGYTF
TGCAGTGCCCGCACGGGGCAGCCAACTAACTATGGCTACACCTTC
>TRBD1|many|TRBV7-6|TRBJ1-2
CASSQGQLANYGYTF
TGTGCCAGCAGCCAGGGACAGCTCGCTAACTATGGCTACACCTTC
>TRBD2|NA|TRBV28|TRBJ2-1
CASSLETSGGKSDEQFF
TGTGCCAGCAGTTTGGAGACTAGCGGGGGGAAGTCGGATGAGCAGTTCTTC
>TRBD2|many|TRBV7-8|TRBJ2-5
CASSLTSGGETQYF
TGTGCCAGCAGCTTAACTAGCGGGGGCGAGACCCAGTACTTC
>TRBD1|NA|TRBV7-9|TRBJ2-3
CASSYPRQGAKSRSTDTQYF
TGTGCCAGCAGCTACCCCCGACAGGGGGCGAAAAGTCGTAGCACAGATACGCAGTATTTT
>TRBD1|NA|TRBV19|TRBJ2-7
CVSSAGQGPSYEQYF
TGTGTCAGTAGTGCTGGACAGGGCCCCTCCTACGAGCAGTACTTC
>NA|many|TRBV7-9|TRBJ1-2
CASSLGIVGYTF
TGTGCCAGCAGCTTAGGGATTGTGGGCTACACCTTC
>TRBD1|NA|TRBV7-9|TRBJ1-1
CASSNRQGWAEAFF
TGTGCCAGCAGCAATAGACAGGGGTGGGCTGAAGCTTTCTTT
>NA|NA|TRBV7-6|TRBJ2-5
CASSSRDLGVETQYF
TGTGCCAGCAGCTCCCGGGACTTAGGGGTCGAGACCCAGTACTTC
>NA|NA|TRBV20-1|TRBJ2-5
CSARDRLGEETQYF
TGCAGTGCTAGAGATCGGCTGGGGGAAGAGACCCAGTACTTC
>NA|NA|TRBV20-1|TRBJ1-6
CSARFLSSPLHF
TGCAGTGCTAGATTTCTGAGTTCACCCCTCCACTTT
>NA|NA|TRBV27|TRBJ1-6
CASSSAGQTPLHF
TGTGCCAGCAGTTCCGCGGGGCAGACACCCCTCCACTTT
>NA|NA|TRBV7-4|TRBJ2-1
CASSPSPGDGDNEQFF
TGTGCCAGCAGCCCCAGTCCCGGCGACGGAGACAATGAGCAGTTCTTC
>NA|many|TRBV7-8|TRBJ2-7
CASSLVAYTYEQYF
TGTGCCAGCAGCTTAGTGGCCTACACCTACGAGCAGTACTTC
>NA|many|TRBV6-2/TRBV6-3|TRBJ1-1
CASSYLETGTEAFF
TGTGCCAGCAGTTACCTCGAGACCGGGACTGAAGCTTTCTTT
>TRBD1|few|TRBV4-1|TRBJ2-3
CASSQLDRGMFVDTQYF
TGCGCCAGCAGCCAGTTGGACAGGGGGATGTTCGTGGATACGCAGTATTTT
>TRBD2|many|TRBV7-2|TRBJ2-7
CASSPTVGGTDEQYF
TGTGCCAGCAGCCCGACAGTCGGGGGGACCGACGAGCAGTACTTC
>NA|NA|TRBV7-9|TRBJ1-1
CASSLETPEAFF
TGTGCCAGCAGCTTAGAGACCCCTGAAGCTTTCTTT
>TRBD1|NA|TRBV14|TRBJ2-7
CASSQTGAIYEQYF
TGTGCCAGCAGCCAAACAGGGGCTATCTACGAGCAGTACTTC
>TRBD1|NA|TRBV20-1|TRBJ1-4
CSALDRDNEKLFF
TGCAGTGCCCTTGACAGGGATAATGAAAAACTGTTTTTT
>NA|NA|TRBV28|TRBJ1-3
CASAGPSGSGNTIYF
TGTGCCAGCGCTGGACCTAGCGGCTCTGGAAACACCATATATTTT
>NA|NA|TRBV28|TRBJ1-1
CASSLLDANTEAFF
TGTGCCAGCAGTCTGCTGGACGCGAACACTGAAGCTTTCTTT
>TRBD1|many|TRBV19|TRBJ2-3
CASIGRDRGTDTQYF
TGTGCCAGTATCGGCCGGGACAGGGGTACAGATACGCAGTATTTT
>NA|few|TRBV18|TRBJ2-1
CASSPTRRSEGKTPGEQFF
TGTGCCAGCTCACCAACTCGAAGATCGGAGGGGAAAACACCGGGTGAGCAGTTCTTC
>NA|NA|TRBV29-1|TRBJ1-1
CSVAPPPPFQPFF
TGCAGCGTTGCGCCGCCACCCCCTTTTCAACCTTTCTTT
>NA|few|TRBV6-2/TRBV6-3|TRBJ1-5
CAPKGSASNQPQHF
TGTGCCCCAAAAGGGTCTGCTAGCAATCAGCCCCAGCATTTT
>TRBD1|few|TRBV4-3|TRBJ1-2
CASSQTRDRGREGYTF
TGCGCCAGCAGCCAAACCCGGGACAGGGGGCGCGAAGGCTACACCTTC
>TRBD2|many|TRBV7-6|TRBJ2-2
CASSSSAGGPRELFF
TGTGCCAGCAGCTCCTCGGCGGGGGGGCCGAGGGAGCTGTTTTTT
>NA|many|TRBV7-8|TRBJ1-1
CASSHRGRRDTEAFF
TGTGCCAGCAGCCATCGCGGCAGGCGGGATACTGAAGCTTTCTTT
>NA|many|TRBV6-2/TRBV6-3|TRBJ2-5
CASREGQETQYF
TGTGCCAGCAGGGAGGGGCAAGAGACCCAGTACTTC
>TRBD2|many|TRBV7-2|TRBJ2-1
CASSSLAGVYNEQFF
TGTGCCAGCAGCTCTCTAGCGGGGGTTTACAATGAGCAGTTCTTC
>TRBD2|few|TRBV10-3|TRBJ2-6
CAISATLTSGGAPGANVLTF
TGTGCCATCAGTGCAACCTTGACTAGCGGGGGGGCACCTGGGGCCAACGTCCTGACTTTC
>NA|NA|TRBV28|TRBJ1-2
CASSTLGGGYGYTF
TGTGCCAGCAGTACCCTGGGGGGGGGATATGGCTACACCTTC
>NA|NA|TRBV20-1|TRBJ2-3
CSAREGYRRADTQYF
TGCAGTGCTAGAGAGGGATATAGACGGGCAGATACGCAGTATTTT
>TRBD1|NA|TRBV15|TRBJ1-5
CATSRDSSDRANQPQHF
TGTGCCACCAGCAGAGACAGCTCCGACAGGGCCAATCAGCCCCAGCATTTT
>NA|NA|TRBV7-6|TRBJ2-5
CASSDTPYQETQYF
TGTGCCAGCAGCGATACGCCGTACCAAGAGACCCAGTACTTC
>NA|NA|TRBV9|TRBJ2-2
CASSVGEHGSTGELFF
TGTGCCAGCAGCGTAGGGGAACATGGCTCCACCGGGGAGCTGTTTTTT
>TRBD2|many|TRBV7-9|TRBJ2-7
CASSLPIAGGPFEQYF
TGTGCCAGCAGCTTACCAATAGCGGGGGGGCCGTTCGAGCAGTACTTC
>NA|NA|TRBV5-1|TRBJ2-3
CASSLDGGVPDTQYF
TGCGCCAGCAGCTTGGATGGCGGGGTACCAGATACGCAGTATTTT